The clone carrying this TCR beta chain was counted many times. The sample belongs to a study of Graves' ophthalmopathy and Graves' hyperthyroidism. Whole-study context: The study drew peripheral blood at initial diagnosis, before any treatment.

Researchers took RNA transcripts and amplified TCR beta CDR3 regions from them. RT-PCR with HTBI primers came first, then second-round multiplex PCR. TCRdb re-derived calls from the multiplex PCR reads in MiXCR, one entry per CDR3 protein. Among around 470,000 distinct CDR3 sequences listed, under 15% were seen once. The CDR3 totals 11 residues. Germline values: CDR1 SNHLY, CDR2 FYNNEI. This TCR was sampled from a woman in her thirties with Graves' ophthalmopathy. The sequenced material came from blood. The V call is TRBV2, the J call TRBJ1-2; possible D gene TRBD1, 5 bases. The CDR3 DNA sequence: TGTGCTCTCACCGGGGGTCATGGCTACACCTTC. It specifies CALTGGHGYTF. Variable domain in full (rest from reference TRBV2 and TRBJ1-2): EPEVTQTPSHQVTQMGQEVILRCVPISNHLYFYWYRQILGQKVEFLVSFYNNEISEKSEIFDDQFSVERPDGSNFTLKIRSTKLEDSAMYFCALTGGHGYTFGSGTRLTVV.